These T cell receptor beta chains were read from a single sample in a study of shared clonotypes between healthy human individuals. Clones were read by immunoSEQ multiplex PCR, and TCRdb kept only the in-frame ones, dropping some. The data show 400,000 to 600,000 clones, more than 75% seen once. The sequencing input was PBMCs. Receptors were obtained from a woman in her thirties or forties in good health. Some clones in this sample may be carry-over from other donors' samples. CDR3s include the opening cysteine and the closing phenylalanine or tryptophan. A D gene is named only where the DNA matches it firmly. Where a row states a size, it is once, few, many or the class of an expanded clone; other rows omit it.

>.|TRBJ1-2|.|TRBV28
CASSPPFGGGGYTF
TGTGCCAGCAGTCCCCCCTTCGGGGGTGGTGGCTACACCTTC
>.|TRBJ2-1|.|TRBV11-2
CASSYSWRETYNEQFF
TGTGCCAGCAGCTACTCATGGAGGGAGACATACAATGAGCAGTTCTTC
>few|TRBJ2-2|TRBD1|TRBV30
CAWKQGAAHLLYTGELFF
TGTGCCTGGAAACAGGGGGCTGCTCACCTCCTTTACACCGGGGAGCTGTTTTTT
>few|TRBJ2-7|TRBD1|TRBV6-5
CASRGLGVRGHEQYF
TGTGCCAGCAGAGGGCTCGGAGTCAGGGGGCACGAGCAGTACTTC
>.|TRBJ2-1|TRBD2|TRBV7-2
CASSQTSGRVGEQFF
TGTGCCAGCAGCCAAACTAGCGGGAGAGTAGGTGAGCAGTTCTTC
>.|TRBJ1-1|.|TRBV7-2
CASSSSGVNTEAFF
TGTGCCAGCAGCTCCTCGGGGGTGAACACTGAAGCTTTCTTT
>once|TRBJ2-3|.|TRBV10-1
CASSEKSPGTGWTDTQYF
TGCGCCAGCAGTGAGAAGTCGCCGGGTACAGGGTGGACAGATACGCAGTATTTT
>once|TRBJ1-5|.|TRBV10-3
CAIRNPEGGNQPQHF
TGTGCCATCAGAAACCCGGAGGGGGGCAATCAGCCCCAGCATTTT
>.|TRBJ2-1|TRBD2|TRBV4-1
CASSLSSSGITFNEQFF
TGCGCCAGCAGCTTATCCTCTAGCGGGATAACGTTTAATGAGCAGTTCTTC
>.|TRBJ2-1|TRBD2|TRBV18
CASSSGRGGNEQFF
TGTGCCAGCTCCAGCGGGAGAGGGGGTAATGAGCAGTTCTTC
>.|TRBJ2-2|.|TRBV5-4
CASSRGLNGELFF
TGTGCCAGCAGCCGCGGACTTAACGGGGAGCTGTTTTTT
>.|TRBJ2-7|.|TRBV6-1
CASSDWQAEQYF
TGTGCCAGCAGTGACTGGCAGGCTGAGCAGTACTTC
>.|TRBJ1-1|TRBD1|TRBV5-1
CASSRGQAPSEAFF
TGCGCCAGCAGCCGCGGACAGGCTCCGTCTGAAGCTTTCTTT
>.|TRBJ2-3|TRBD2|TRBV5-8
CASSLGTSGISDTQYF
TGTGCCAGCAGCCTAGGGACTAGCGGGATTTCGGATACGCAGTATTTT
>few|TRBJ2-7|.|TRBV7-9
CASSKSRDGGQYF
TGTGCCAGCAGCAAGAGCCGGGACGGGGGGCAGTACTTC
>.|TRBJ2-3|TRBD2|TRBV11-3
CASSHGLAGAVDTQYF
TGTGCCAGCAGCCACGGACTAGCGGGAGCGGTAGATACGCAGTATTTT
>.|TRBJ2-5|TRBD1|TRBV28
CASSPSTGGRETQYF
TGTGCCAGCAGTCCCTCGACAGGGGGCCGGGAGACCCAGTACTTC
>.|TRBJ2-1|.|TRBV19
CATSTTFYEQFF
TGTGCCACCTCCACTACCTTCTATGAGCAGTTCTTC
>.|TRBJ2-5|TRBD2|TRBV10-3
CAISSAGGGETQYF
TGTGCCATCAGTTCAGCGGGAGGGGGAGAGACCCAGTACTTC
>once|TRBJ2-1|TRBD2|TRBV28
CASSFPGTSGRYEQFF
TGTGCCAGCAGTTTTCCTGGGACTAGCGGGAGATATGAGCAGTTCTTC